This T cell receptor beta chain emerged from a study of cytotoxic CD8 clonotypes in ibrutinib-treated CLL. Across the whole study: Averaging across samples gave roughly 280,000 productive templates and fewer than 100,000 productive rearrangements. Study-wide findings and caveats: Clonality showed a rise at ibrutinib response that reversed toward baseline at progression. Starting clonality was above that of age-matched healthy donors and tracked circulating CD8+ T-cell counts. The times at which samples were taken varied between sustained-remission and progressing patients.

Details on this clone: Its antigen is not known.

Using immunoSEQ multiplex PCR, the repertoire was profiled, and TCRdb retains in-frame clones only, with some absent. This sample has roughly 70,000 clones, with around 81% found just once. Trimming shortened V by 3 bases and J by 6 bases, and 12 bases separated the two germline ends. The CDR3 is 13 residues long. In germline, CDR1 is GTSNPN, CDR2 SVGIG (reference sequence). Specimen: PBMCs, collected at disease progression, from a patient treated with ibrutinib. V is TRBV30 and J is TRBJ1-5, with a possible D match to TRBD1 (5 bases). The sequence came from a human donor with chronic lymphocytic leukemia. CDR3 sequence (DNA): TGTGCCTGGAGCCCGGGGACGGGTCAGCCCCAGCATTTT. Its protein is CAWSPGTGQPQHF.